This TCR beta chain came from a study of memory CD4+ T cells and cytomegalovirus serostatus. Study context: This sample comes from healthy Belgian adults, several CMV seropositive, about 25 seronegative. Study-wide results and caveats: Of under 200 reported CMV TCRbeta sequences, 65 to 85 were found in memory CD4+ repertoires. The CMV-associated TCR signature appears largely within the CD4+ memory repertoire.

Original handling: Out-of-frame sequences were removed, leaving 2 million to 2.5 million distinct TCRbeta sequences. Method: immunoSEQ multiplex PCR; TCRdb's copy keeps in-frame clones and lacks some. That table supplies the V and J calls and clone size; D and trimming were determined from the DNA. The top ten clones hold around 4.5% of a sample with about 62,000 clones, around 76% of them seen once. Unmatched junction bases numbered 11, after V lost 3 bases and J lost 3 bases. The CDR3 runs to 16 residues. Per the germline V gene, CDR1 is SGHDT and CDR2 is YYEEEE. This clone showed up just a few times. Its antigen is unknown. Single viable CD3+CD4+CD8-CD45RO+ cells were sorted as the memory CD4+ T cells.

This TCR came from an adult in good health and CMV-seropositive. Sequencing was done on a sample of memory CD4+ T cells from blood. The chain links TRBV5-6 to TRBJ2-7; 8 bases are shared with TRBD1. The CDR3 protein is CASSSFRTGTNYEQYF. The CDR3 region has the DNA TGTGCCAGCAGCTCATTTCGGACAGGGACGAACTACGAGCAGTACTTC.